Shown below are 4 T cell receptor beta chains from a single sample sequenced in a study of Ad26.COV2.S vaccination and SARS-CoV-2 variants. Clones were read by immunoSEQ multiplex PCR, and TCRdb kept only the in-frame ones, dropping some. The repertoire includes about 390,000 clones, around 85% of them detected once, and approximately 3.7% sits in the top ten. The treatment is: about 20 received Ad26.COV2.S at low or high dose, single or two shots; 5 received placebo; per-sample allocation not given. Vaccine and placebo recipients were sampled on day 63 after the first injection. Sequencing was performed on peripheral blood, taken in a trial of Ad26.COV2.S vaccine versus placebo. These receptors all stem from a person aged 18 to 65 who received the Ad26.COV2.S COVID-19 vaccine or a placebo.

CDR3 loop: CAWSVPWESSGNTIYF. The CDR3 nucleotides are TGTGCCTGGAGTGTACCTTGGGAGAGCTCTGGAAACACCATATATTTT. The J gene is TRBJ1-3, the V gene TRBV30; D unresolved. V lost 0 bases to trimming and J lost 0 bases, with 12 bases between them. The CDR3 extends over 16 amino acids. The V gene's germline CDR1 is GTSNPN and CDR2 SVGIG (reference sequence).

This rearrangement joins TRBV5-1 to TRBJ2-1; D is tentatively TRBD1 or TRBD2 (6 bases each). V dropped 4 bases and J dropped 4 bases, with 15 bases sitting between them. This CDR3 is 15 amino acids long. The V gene's germline CDR1 is SGHRS and CDR2 YFSETQ. CDR3 loop: CASSPDRGTYNEQFF. In DNA, the CDR3 is TGCGCCAGCAGCCCGGACAGAGGGACTTACAATGAGCAGTTCTTC.

This clone has a single count. The rearrangement links TRBV2 to TRBJ1-3; D gene ambiguous. Looked up from germline, CDR1 is SNHLY and CDR2 is FYNNEI. There are 14 residues in the CDR3. V was pared by 6 bases and J by 0 bases, with 9 bases between. For the CDR3, the DNA is TGTGCCAGCAGAGGGCTAGTCTCTGGAAACACCATATATTTT. Its translation: CASRGLVSGNTIYF.

This clone was recorded once. The DNA of the CDR3 is TGTGCCAGCAGCTCCTACCGGGGGGTCCAAGAGACCCAGTACTTC. Translating gives CASSSYRGVQETQYF. The rearrangement links TRBV7-8 to TRBJ2-5; 7 bases agree with TRBD2. Looked up from germline, CDR1 is SGHVS and CDR2 is FQNEAQ. The length of the CDR3 is 15 residues. V was clipped by 4 bases and J by 1 base; unmatched bases: 6.